The rows below give T cell receptor beta chains drawn from one sample of a study of control samples from healthy donors and cancer patients. The repertoire was sequenced with immunoSEQ multiplex PCR; TCRdb's copy has only in-frame clones and lacks some. The sample carries about 130,000 clones, about 88% recorded once. Sequencing input: blood. The receptors were gathered from a man in his forties or fifties in good health. Both conserved end residues are part of each CDR3. D genes are given only for firm matches. Expanded clones are given a class, and other clones once, few, many or no size at all.

>TRBJ2-7|.|few|13|TRBV10-3
TGTGCCACCAAGGGGCGGAGGGCTAAGGAGCAGTACTTC
CATKGRRAKEQYF
>TRBJ2-5|TRBD2|.|17|TRBV14
TGTGCCAGCAGCCCTGGGACTAGCGGGAGCAACCAAGAGACCCAGTACTTC
CASSPGTSGSNQETQYF
>TRBJ2-5|TRBD2|once|18|TRBV12-5
TGTGCTAGTGGTTTAGGACTAGCGGGGGGCGTGTACCAAGAGACCCAGTACTTC
CASGLGLAGGVYQETQYF
>TRBJ2-7|.|.|15|TRBV2
TGTGCCAGCAGTGACTACCTGGACTTCTCCTACGAGCAGTACTTC
CASSDYLDFSYEQYF
>TRBJ2-7|.|.|14|TRBV5-1
TGCGCCAGCAGCTTGGCCCCTAGTAGGTACGAGCAGTACTTC
CASSLAPSRYEQYF
>TRBJ1-5|.|.|16|TRBV28
TGTGCCAGCAATAACCGAGACAGATACTTCTTCCAGCCCCAGCATTTT
CASNNRDRYFFQPQHF
>TRBJ2-7|TRBD1|.|14|TRBV11-3
TGTGCCAGCAGCTCTGGACAGGGCGGCTACGAGCAGTACTTC
CASSSGQGGYEQYF
>TRBJ1-1|TRBD1|.|18|TRBV6-7
TGTGCCAGCAGTTACTCGCGACAGGGTTTCATTTTGCACACTGAAGCTTTCTTT
CASSYSRQGFILHTEAFF
>TRBJ1-5|.|.|15|TRBV2
TGTGCCAGCAGTGTTCGGGAAGCGGTAGGGCAGCCCCAGCATTTT
CASSVREAVGQPQHF
>TRBJ2-7|.|.|12|TRBV12-3/TRBV12-4
TGTGCCAGCAGTTTTGGTGCCTACGAGCAGTACTTC
CASSFGAYEQYF
>TRBJ2-6|.|.|18|TRBV5-1
TGCGCCAGCAGCTCGGGGGGACACGGAAGCTCTGGGGCCAACGTCCTGACTTTC
CASSSGGHGSSGANVLTF
>TRBJ2-1|TRBD2|.|15|TRBV27
TGTGCCAGCAGCGGGGCTAGCGGGGGGGCGAATGAGCAGTTCTTC
CASSGASGGANEQFF
>TRBJ2-7|.|.|13|TRBV2
TGTGCCAGCAGTGGGACCCTGAACTACGAGCAGTACTTC
CASSGTLNYEQYF
>TRBJ2-2|.|few|15|TRBV5-1
TGCGCCAGCAGCTTGGGTCATCAGAACACCGGGGAGCTGTTTTTT
CASSLGHQNTGELFF
>TRBJ2-3|.|.|15|TRBV6-2/TRBV6-3
TGTGCCAGCAGTTATAAACAAAGGAGGTACGATACGCAGTATTTT
CASSYKQRRYDTQYF
>TRBJ2-6|TRBD1|.|17|TRBV3-1/TRBV3-2
TGTGCCAGCAGCCTAAGGACAGGGGCCTCTGGGGCCAACGTCCTGACTTTC
CASSLRTGASGANVLTF
>TRBJ2-5|.|.|12|TRBV2
TGTGCCAGCTGCGGCCTCCAAGAGACCCAGTACTTC
CASCGLQETQYF
>TRBJ2-7|.|.|13|TRBV28
TGTGCCAGCAGTTTATTCCCCGGGTTCGAGCAGTACTTC
CASSLFPGFEQYF
>TRBJ2-5|.|.|16|TRBV9
TGTGCCAGCAGCGTAGATATAGGAGTGGTTGGGGAGACCCAGTACTTC
CASSVDIGVVGETQYF
>TRBJ2-3|TRBD2|few|16|TRBV5-6
TGTGCCAGCAGCCGGATTCGGGGAGGGAAGGGAGATACGCAGTATTTT
CASSRIRGGKGDTQYF
>TRBJ2-1|TRBD1|.|17|TRBV12-5
TGTGCTAGTGGTTTGGAAAGCGGGACAGGGTCCTACAATGAGCAGTTCTTC
CASGLESGTGSYNEQFF
>TRBJ2-7|TRBD1|.|14|TRBV11-2
TGTGCCAGCAGCTTTGGACAGGGCCTCCCGGGCGGGTACTTC
CASSFGQGLPGGYF
>TRBJ2-1|TRBD2|.|14|TRBV28
TGTGCCAGCAGTAGAGCGGGGCTCTACAATGAGCAGTTCTTC
CASSRAGLYNEQFF
>TRBJ1-5|.|.|15|TRBV6-5
TGTGCCAGCAGCCTTGTTCAGGGGAGCAATCAGCCCCAGCATTTT
CASSLVQGSNQPQHF
>TRBJ1-5|.|.|18|TRBV5-8
TGTGCCAGCAGCCTCGGGGGTTCGGGGGGAAGGGCTAATCAGCCCCAGCATTTT
CASSLGGSGGRANQPQHF
>TRBJ2-1|.|.|15|TRBV9
TGTGCCAGCAGCCTCGGGGGTGTATCATACAATGAGCAGTTCTTC
CASSLGGVSYNEQFF
>TRBJ2-7|.|.|13|TRBV28
TGTGCCAGCCTCAGGGTTCAGTCCTACGAGCAGTACTTC
CASLRVQSYEQYF
>TRBJ2-1|TRBD2|once|12|TRBV5-1
TGCGCCAGCAGCCCGACTAGCGATGAGCAGTTCTTC
CASSPTSDEQFF
>TRBJ1-5|.|.|14|TRBV30
TGTGCCTGGAACATTGGAGCGCCCAATCAGCCCCAGCATTTT
CAWNIGAPNQPQHF
>TRBJ1-2|.|.|14|TRBV13
TGTGCCAGCAGCTTAGGCGGGGCCAACTATGGCTACACCTTC
CASSLGGANYGYTF
>TRBJ2-1|.|.|16|TRBV2
TGTGCCAGCAGTCCCCCTAGGGGCCTGGGTTACAATGAGCAGTTCTTC
CASSPPRGLGYNEQFF
>TRBJ1-5|TRBD1|.|15|TRBV18
TGTGCCAGCTCAAAGGACAGGGCGAGCAATCAGCCCCAGCATTTT
CASSKDRASNQPQHF
>TRBJ2-7|.|.|14|TRBV4-1
TGCGCCAGCAGCCAAGATCAGGGGACCTACGAGCAGTACTTC
CASSQDQGTYEQYF
>TRBJ2-5|.|.|13|TRBV24-1
TGTGCCACCAGGGGGTCCGGACAAGAGACCCAGTACTTC
CATRGSGQETQYF
>TRBJ1-3|TRBD1|.|14|TRBV6-5
TGTGCCAGCTGGGACAGCCTCTCTGGAAACACCATATATTTT
CASWDSLSGNTIYF
>TRBJ2-2|TRBD1|.|14|TRBV19
TGTGCCAGTTCTGACAGGGCCTCCTCCGGGGAGCTGTTTTTT
CASSDRASSGELFF
>TRBJ1-6|.|.|12|TRBV11-2
TGTGCCAGCAGCTTTTCACAGGCACCCCTCCACTTT
CASSFSQAPLHF
>TRBJ1-5|TRBD1|.|13|TRBV2
TGTGCCAGCAAGGACAGGTTCAATCAGCCCCAGCATTTT
CASKDRFNQPQHF
>TRBJ2-3|.|.|15|TRBV7-8
TGTGCCAGCAGCCCAGCCACGGGGATAACAGATACGCAGTATTTT
CASSPATGITDTQYF
>TRBJ2-5|.|.|14|TRBV2
TGTGCCAGCAGTGAAGCTTACCTCCAAGAGACCCAGTACTTC
CASSEAYLQETQYF
>TRBJ1-2|.|.|15|TRBV19
TGTGCCAGTAGTCTAACGACAGCCTCCTCGCGGGGCTACACCTTC
CASSLTTASSRGYTF
>TRBJ2-3|TRBD2|.|16|TRBV7-9
TGTGCCAGCAGCATACGTCTAGCGGGGAGCACAGATACGCAGTATTTT
CASSIRLAGSTDTQYF
>TRBJ1-1|.|once|14|TRBV3-1/TRBV3-2
TGTGCCAGCAGCCAGACCGGATCCACAGCTGAAGCTTTCTTT
CASSQTGSTAEAFF
>TRBJ2-5|.|.|11|TRBV20-1
TGCAGTGCTAGACCCCAAGAGACCCAGTACTTC
CSARPQETQYF
>TRBJ1-1|.|.|13|TRBV7-9
TGTGCCAGCAGCCCCCGGGTCACCGGGGAAGCTTTCTTT
CASSPRVTGEAFF
>TRBJ2-1|TRBD1|.|14|TRBV29-1
TGCAGCGTTGAAGTACAGGGGTCCTACAATGAGCAGTTCTTC
CSVEVQGSYNEQFF